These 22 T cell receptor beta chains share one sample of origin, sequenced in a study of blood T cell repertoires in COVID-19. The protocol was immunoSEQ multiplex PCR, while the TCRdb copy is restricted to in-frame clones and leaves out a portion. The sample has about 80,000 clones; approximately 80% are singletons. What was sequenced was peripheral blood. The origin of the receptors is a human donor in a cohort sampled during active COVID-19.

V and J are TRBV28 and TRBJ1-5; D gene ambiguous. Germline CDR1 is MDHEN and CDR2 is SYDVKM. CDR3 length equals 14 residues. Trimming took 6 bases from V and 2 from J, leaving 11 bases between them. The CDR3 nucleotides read TGTGCCAGCAGATTGTTCGGGGGCAATCAGCCCCAGCATTTT. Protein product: CASRLFGGNQPQHF.

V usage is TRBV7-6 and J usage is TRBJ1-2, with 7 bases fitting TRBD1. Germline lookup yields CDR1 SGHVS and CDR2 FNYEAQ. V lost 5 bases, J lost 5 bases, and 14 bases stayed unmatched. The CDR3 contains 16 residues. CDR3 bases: TGTGCCAGCAGCCCCCGGGGACAGTCCGGATGGTATGGCTACACCTTC. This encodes CASSPRGQSGWYGYTF.

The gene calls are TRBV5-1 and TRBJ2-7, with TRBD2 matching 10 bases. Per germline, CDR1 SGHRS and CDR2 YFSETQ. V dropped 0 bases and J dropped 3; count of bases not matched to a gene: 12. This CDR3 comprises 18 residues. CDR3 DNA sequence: TGCGCCAGCAGCTTGGTGGCTAGCGGGAGTACCGCCCTCTACGAGCAGTACTTC. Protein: CASSLVASGSTALYEQYF.

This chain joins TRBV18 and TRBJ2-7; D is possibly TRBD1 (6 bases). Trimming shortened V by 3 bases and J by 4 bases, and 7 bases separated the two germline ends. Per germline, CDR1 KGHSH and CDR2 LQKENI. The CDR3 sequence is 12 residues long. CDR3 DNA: TGTGCCAGCTCACCGGGACAATACGAGCAGTACTTC. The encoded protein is CASSPGQYEQYF.

Written as DNA, the CDR3 is TGTGCCAGCTCAGCCACAGGTTCCGATCAGCCCCAGCATTTT. This translates into CASSATGSDQPQHF. This chain joins TRBV18 and TRBJ1-5, with a possible D match to TRBD1 (5 bases). The germline gives CDR1 KGHSH, CDR2 LQKENI. The V end lost 5 bases, the J end lost 5 bases, and 13 bases lay between the germline ends. This CDR3 has 14 amino acids.

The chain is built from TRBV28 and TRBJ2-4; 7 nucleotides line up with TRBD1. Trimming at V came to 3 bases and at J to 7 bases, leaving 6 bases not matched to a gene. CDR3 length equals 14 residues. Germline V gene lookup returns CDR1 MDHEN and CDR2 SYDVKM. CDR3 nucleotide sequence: TGTGCCAGCAGTTTGGCGACAGGGCTTAACATTCAGTACTTC. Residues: CASSLATGLNIQYF.

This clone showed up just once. The CDR3 sequence is CASLAGTGSYNEQFF. As DNA, the CDR3 is TGTGCCAGCCTTGCCGGGACAGGTTCCTACAATGAGCAGTTCTTC. V and J are TRBV6-5 and TRBJ2-1; 8 bases agree with TRBD1. The trim removed 8 bases at V and 1 base at J, leaving 7 bases unmatched. The germline V gene has CDR1 MNHEY and CDR2 SVGAGI. The CDR3 is made up of 15 amino acids.

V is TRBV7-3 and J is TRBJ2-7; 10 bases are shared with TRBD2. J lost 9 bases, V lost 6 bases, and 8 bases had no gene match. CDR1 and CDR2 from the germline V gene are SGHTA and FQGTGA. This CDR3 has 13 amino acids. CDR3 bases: TGTGCCAGCAGTCTAGCGGGGGTTGGTGGGCAGTACTTC. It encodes CASSLAGVGGQYF. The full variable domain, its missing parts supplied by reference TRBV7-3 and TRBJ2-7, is GAGVSQTPSNKVTEKGKYVELRCDPISGHTALYWYRQSLGQGPEFLIYFQGTGAADDSGLPNDRFFAVRPEGSVSTLKIQRTERGDSAVYLCASSLAGVGGQYFGPGTRLTVT.

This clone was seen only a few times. CDR3 region: CASSLATSGSTDTQYF. The CDR3 bases are TGTGCCAGCAGCTTGGCCACTAGCGGGAGCACAGATACGCAGTATTTT. The chain has TRBV7-2 and TRBJ2-3; 9 bases match TRBD2. The V and J ends lost 3 bases and 0 bases, in that order; junction bases with no gene match: 4. Germline lookup yields CDR1 SGHTA and CDR2 FQGNSA. There are 16 residues in the CDR3.

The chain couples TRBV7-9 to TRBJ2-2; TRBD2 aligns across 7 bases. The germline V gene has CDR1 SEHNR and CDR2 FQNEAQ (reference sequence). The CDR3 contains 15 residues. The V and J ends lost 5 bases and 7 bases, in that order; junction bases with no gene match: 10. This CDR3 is CASSPPAGEGGELFF. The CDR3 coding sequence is TGTGCCAGCAGCCCCCCCGCGGGGGAAGGCGGGGAGCTGTTTTTT.

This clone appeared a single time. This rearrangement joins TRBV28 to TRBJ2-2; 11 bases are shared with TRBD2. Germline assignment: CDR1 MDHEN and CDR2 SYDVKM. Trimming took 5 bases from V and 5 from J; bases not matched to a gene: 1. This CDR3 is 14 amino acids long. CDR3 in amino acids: CASSTSGSTGELFF. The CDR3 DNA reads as TGTGCCAGCAGTACTAGCGGGAGTACCGGGGAGCTGTTTTTT.

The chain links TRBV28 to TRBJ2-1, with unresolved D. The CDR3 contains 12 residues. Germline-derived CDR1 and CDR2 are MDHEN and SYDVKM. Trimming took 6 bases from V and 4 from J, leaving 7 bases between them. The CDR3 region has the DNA TGTGCCAGCAGCTCCAGGTACAATGAGCAGTTCTTC. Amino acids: CASSSRYNEQFF.

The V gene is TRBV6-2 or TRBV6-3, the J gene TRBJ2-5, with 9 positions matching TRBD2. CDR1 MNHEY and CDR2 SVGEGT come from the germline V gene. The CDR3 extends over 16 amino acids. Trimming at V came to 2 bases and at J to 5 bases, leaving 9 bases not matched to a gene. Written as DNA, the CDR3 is TGTGCCAGCAGTTACGTTCGCGGGGGGGCCTTTGAGACCCAGTACTTC. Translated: CASSYVRGGAFETQYF.

This CDR3 is CATSGTGSNQPQHF. In DNA form, the CDR3 reads TGTGCCACCAGTGGAACAGGGAGCAATCAGCCCCAGCATTTT. This chain uses TRBV24-1 with TRBJ1-5, with a possible D match to TRBD1 (6 bases). CDR1 is KGHDR and CDR2 is SFDVKD in the germline V gene. Trimming took off 5 bases at V and 1 base at J, with 8 bases between the two ends. The CDR3 is made up of 14 amino acids.

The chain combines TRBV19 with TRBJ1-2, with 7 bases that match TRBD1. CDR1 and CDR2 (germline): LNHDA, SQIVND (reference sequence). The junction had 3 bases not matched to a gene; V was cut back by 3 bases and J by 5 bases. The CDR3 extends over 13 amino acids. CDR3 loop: CASSIGDSYGYTF. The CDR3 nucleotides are TGTGCCAGTAGTATTGGGGACAGTTATGGCTACACCTTC. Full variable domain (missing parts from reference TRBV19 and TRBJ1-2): DGGITQSPKYLFRKEGQNVTLSCEQNLNHDAMYWYRQDPGQGLRLIYYSQIVNDFQKGDIAEGYSVSREKKESFPLTVTSAQKNPTAFYLCASSIGDSYGYTFGSGTRLTVV.

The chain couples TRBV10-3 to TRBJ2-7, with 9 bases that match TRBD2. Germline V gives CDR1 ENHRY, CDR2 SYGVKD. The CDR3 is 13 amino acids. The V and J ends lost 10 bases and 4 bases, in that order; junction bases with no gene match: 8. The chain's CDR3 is CATEGLATYEQYF. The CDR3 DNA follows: TGTGCCACGGAGGGACTAGCTACGTACGAGCAGTACTTC.

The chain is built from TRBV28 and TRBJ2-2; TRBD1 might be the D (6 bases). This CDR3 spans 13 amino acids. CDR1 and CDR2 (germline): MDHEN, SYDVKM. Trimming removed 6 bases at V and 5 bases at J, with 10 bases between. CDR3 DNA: TGTGCCAGCAGGCGAACAGGGACCGGGGAGCTGTTTTTT. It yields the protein CASRRTGTGELFF.

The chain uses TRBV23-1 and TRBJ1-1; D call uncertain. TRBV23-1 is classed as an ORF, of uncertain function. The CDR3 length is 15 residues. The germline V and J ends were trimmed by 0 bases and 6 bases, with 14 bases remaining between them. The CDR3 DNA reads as TGCGCCAGCAGTCAATCGGCAGGCCCGAGGGCTGAAGCTTTCTTT. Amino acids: CASSQSAGPRAEAFF.

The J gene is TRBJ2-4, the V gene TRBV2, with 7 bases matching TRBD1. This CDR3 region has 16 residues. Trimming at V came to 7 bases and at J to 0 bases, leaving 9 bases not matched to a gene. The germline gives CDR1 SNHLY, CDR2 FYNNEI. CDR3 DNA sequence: TGTGCCAGCATTAGAGGGACAGACTTAGCCAAAAACATTCAGTACTTC. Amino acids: CASIRGTDLAKNIQYF.

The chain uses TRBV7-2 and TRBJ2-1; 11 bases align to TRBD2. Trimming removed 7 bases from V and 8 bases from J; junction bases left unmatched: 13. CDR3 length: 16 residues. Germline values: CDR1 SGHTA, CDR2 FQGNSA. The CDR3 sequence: CASTIKGTSGSHEQFF. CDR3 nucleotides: TGTGCCAGCACTATTAAAGGTACTAGCGGGAGTCATGAGCAGTTCTTC.

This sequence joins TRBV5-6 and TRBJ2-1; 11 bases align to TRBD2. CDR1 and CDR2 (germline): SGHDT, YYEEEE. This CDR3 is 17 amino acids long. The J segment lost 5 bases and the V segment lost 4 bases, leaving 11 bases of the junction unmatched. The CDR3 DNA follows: TGTGCCAGCAGCGCATTCCGACTAGCGGGGCTTAACAATGAGCAGTTCTTC. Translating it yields CASSAFRLAGLNNEQFF.

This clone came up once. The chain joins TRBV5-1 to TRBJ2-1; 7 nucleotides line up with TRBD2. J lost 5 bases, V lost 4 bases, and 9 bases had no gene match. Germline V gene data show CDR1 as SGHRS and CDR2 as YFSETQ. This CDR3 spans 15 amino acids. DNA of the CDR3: TGCGCCAGCAGCATTGCAGGGAGGGGTAACAATGAGCAGTTCTTC. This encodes CASSIAGRGNNEQFF.